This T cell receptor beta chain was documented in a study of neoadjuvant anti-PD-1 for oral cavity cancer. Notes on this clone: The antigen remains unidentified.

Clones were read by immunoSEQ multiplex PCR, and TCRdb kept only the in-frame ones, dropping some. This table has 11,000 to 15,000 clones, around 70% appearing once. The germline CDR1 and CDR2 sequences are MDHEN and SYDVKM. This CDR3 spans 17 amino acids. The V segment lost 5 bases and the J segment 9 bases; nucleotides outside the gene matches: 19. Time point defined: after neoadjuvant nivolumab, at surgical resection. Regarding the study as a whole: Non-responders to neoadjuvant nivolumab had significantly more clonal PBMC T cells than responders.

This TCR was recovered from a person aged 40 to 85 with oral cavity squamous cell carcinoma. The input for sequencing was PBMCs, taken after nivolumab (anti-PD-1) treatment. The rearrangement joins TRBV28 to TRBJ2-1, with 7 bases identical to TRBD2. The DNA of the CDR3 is TGTGCCAGCAGTGCCGTCCCGTGGGAGGGAGGAATGGGTGAGCAGTTCTTC. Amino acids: CASSAVPWEGGMGEQFF.